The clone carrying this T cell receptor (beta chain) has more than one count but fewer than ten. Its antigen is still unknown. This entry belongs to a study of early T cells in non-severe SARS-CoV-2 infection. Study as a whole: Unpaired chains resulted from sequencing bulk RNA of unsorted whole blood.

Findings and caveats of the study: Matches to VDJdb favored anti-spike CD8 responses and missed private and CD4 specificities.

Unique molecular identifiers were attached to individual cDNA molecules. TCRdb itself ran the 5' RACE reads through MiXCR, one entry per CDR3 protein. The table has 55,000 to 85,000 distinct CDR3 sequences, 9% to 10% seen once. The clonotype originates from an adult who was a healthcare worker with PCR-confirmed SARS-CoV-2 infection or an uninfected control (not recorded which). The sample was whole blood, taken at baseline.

CDR3 sequence reads: CASSPGGQSGSRQYF. DNA for the CDR3: TGTGCCAGTAGTCCGGGCGGACAGTCAGGGTCAAGGCAGTACTTC. The chain carries TRBV19 and TRBJ2-7; D is perhaps TRBD1 (6 bases). With 5 bases removed from V and 9 bases from J, the gap between germline ends came to 23 bases. The CDR3 loop spans 15 amino acids. Per the germline V gene, CDR1 is LNHDA and CDR2 is SQIVND (reference sequence).